These 26 T cell receptor beta chains were all obtained from the same sample, sequenced in a study of molecular identifiers for immune sequencing clone quantification. TCRdb redid the calling of the PCR reads with MiXCR, one entry per CDR3 protein. The repertoire holds about 500,000 distinct CDR3 sequences, with over 20% as singletons. Sequenced input: naive CD8+ T cells from blood, with Jurkat cell RNA spiked in. Subset reported: FACS-sorted CD8+CD4-CCR7+CD45RA+ naive T cells. The receptors derive from a human donor in good health. Some libraries in this study had Jurkat cell RNA spiked in.

The table lists this clonotype with many counts. The chain uses TRBV4-1 and TRBJ1-5; 7 nucleotides match TRBD1. J was trimmed by 6 bases and V by 0 bases; bases with no gene match: 2. This CDR3 contains 14 residues. From germline, CDR1 is MGHRA and CDR2 YSYEKL. CDR3 amino acids: CASSQEDRVQPQHF. The CDR3 coding sequence is TGCGCCAGCAGCCAAGAAGACAGGGTTCAGCCCCAGCATTTT.

This clonotype was recorded many times. V usage is TRBV6-5 and J usage is TRBJ2-5, with TRBD1 matching over 9 bases. Trimming took 3 bases from V and 4 from J; bases not matched to a gene: 3. The CDR3 is 14 residues long. The germline V gene encodes CDR1 MNHEY and CDR2 SVGAGI. CDR3 sequence: CASSYGQGLETQYF. CDR3 nucleotide sequence: TGTGCCAGCAGTTATGGACAGGGGTTAGAGACCCAGTACTTC.

This clonotype was observed many times. The rearrangement links TRBV11-2 to TRBJ2-7; no clear D. The germline gives CDR1 SGHAT, CDR2 FQNNGV. This CDR3 spans 13 amino acids. V shed 5 bases and J shed 2 bases, with 10 bases lying between them. The CDR3 nucleotides are TGTGCCAGCAGCCTTTACAGTACCTACGAGCAGTACTTC. Its translation: CASSLYSTYEQYF. The variable domain in full, with the rest retrieved from reference TRBV11-2 and TRBJ2-7, is EAGVAQSPRYKIIEKRQSVAFWCNPISGHATLYWYQQILGQGPKLLIQFQNNGVVDDSQLPKDRFSAERLKGVDSTLKIQPAKLEDSAVYLCASSLYSTYEQYFGPGTRLTVT.

V gene TRBV27 combines with J gene TRBJ2-7; 7 positions match TRBD2. The CDR3 covers 14 residues. Germline V lookup: CDR1 MNHEY, CDR2 SMNVEV (reference sequence). V lost 2 bases to trimming and J lost 0 bases; unmatched junction nucleotides: 1. The DNA for the CDR3 is TGTGCCAGCAGTTTAAGCGGGATCTCCTACGAGCAGTACTTC. It specifies CASSLSGISYEQYF.

The genes are TRBV20-1 and TRBJ2-7, with 10 positions matching TRBD2. J gave up 1 base and V 5 bases, and 11 bases lay outside the gene matches. CDR3 length: 16 residues. Germline CDR1 DFQATT, CDR2 SNEGSKA (reference sequence). The CDR3 region is CSAGLPERGGSYEQYF. CDR3 in DNA: TGCAGTGCTGGCCTTCCTGAGCGGGGGGGGTCCTACGAGCAGTACTTC.

This clonotype was seen at least ten times. This sequence joins TRBV4-2 and TRBJ2-7; TRBD1 matches 7 bases. Per the germline V gene, CDR1 is LGHNA and CDR2 is YNFKEQ. V lost 2 bases and J lost 3; bases outside the gene matches: 7. This CDR3 comprises 15 residues. CDR3 amino acids: CASSQTTGVNYEQYF. The CDR3 coding sequence is TGTGCCAGCAGCCAAACTACAGGGGTCAACTACGAGCAGTACTTC.

The sample holds a few counts of this clonotype. The V and J genes are TRBV4-3 and TRBJ2-7, with 8 bases matching TRBD1. CDR3 length: 16 amino acids. Germline loops: CDR1 LGHNA, CDR2 YSLEER. The J segment lost 0 bases and the V segment lost 0 bases, leaving 4 bases of the junction unmatched. The CDR3 spells CASSQEGGTGSYEQYF. CDR3 bases: TGCGCCAGCAGCCAAGAAGGAGGGACAGGCTCCTACGAGCAGTACTTC.

A few counts support this clonotype. The chain links TRBV6-2 or TRBV6-3 to TRBJ1-4, with D possibly TRBD1 on 5 matching bases. Germline CDR1 MNHEY, CDR2 SVGEGT. The CDR3 runs 15 residues. V dropped 6 bases and J dropped 0 bases, with 11 bases sitting between them. The CDR3 sequence is CASRSLTATNEKLFF. The CDR3 DNA reads as TGTGCCAGCAGATCACTGACAGCAACTAATGAAAAACTGTTTTTT.

This clonotype has more than one count but fewer than ten. V usage is TRBV4-1 and J usage is TRBJ1-1; possibly TRBD1 for D (5 bases). This CDR3 contains 14 residues. Germline CDR1 MGHRA, CDR2 YSYEKL. Trimming removed 7 bases from V and 2 bases from J, with 14 bases in between. This chain's CDR3 is CASTLGGDNTEAFF. For the CDR3, the DNA is TGCGCCAGCACCCTGGGGGGGGACAACACTGAAGCTTTCTTT.

The chain joins TRBV14 to TRBJ2-1, with a weak D call TRBD2 (5 bases). This CDR3 comprises 17 residues. Germline CDR1 reads SGHDN; CDR2 reads FVKESK. The V gene lost 4 bases and the J gene lost 0 bases, with 16 bases spanning the gap. The CDR3 spells CASSPVTSGSSYNEQFF. CDR3 DNA: TGTGCCAGCAGCCCTGTCACCAGCGGAAGCTCCTACAATGAGCAGTTCTTC.

A few counts support this clonotype. The V gene is TRBV28, the J gene TRBJ1-5, with D tentatively TRBD1 (6 bases). Between the trimmed V and J ends, which lost 3 bases and 2 bases, there was a span of 11 bases. The CDR3 totals 15 residues. Germline-derived CDR1 and CDR2 are MDHEN and SYDVKM. CDR3 protein: CASSLRGYGNQPQHF. The CDR3 DNA sequence: TGTGCCAGCAGTTTGAGGGGGTACGGCAATCAGCCCCAGCATTTT.

This rearrangement joins TRBV10-2 to TRBJ2-5; TRBD1 aligns across 11 bases. The germline CDR1 and CDR2 sequences are WSHSY and SAAADI. V shed 2 bases, J shed 4 bases, and the junction held 3 bases outside the gene matches. The CDR3 contains 15 residues. The CDR3 DNA follows: TGCGCCAGCAGTGAGCGGACAGGGGGCAGAGAGACCCAGTACTTC. The encoded protein is CASSERTGGRETQYF.

This clonotype was seen repeatedly, ten times or more. J is TRBJ2-3 and V is TRBV12-3 or TRBV12-4, with TRBD2 matching over 11 bases. The V gene end was trimmed by 8 bases and the J gene end by 4 bases; junction bases not matched to a gene: 8. CDR3 length equals 15 residues. CDR3 sequence reads: CASSISSGGPDTQYF. CDR3 bases: TGTGCCAGCTCAATTTCTAGCGGGGGGCCAGATACGCAGTATTTT.

This clonotype came up a few times. The CDR3 DNA follows: TGTGCCAGCAGTTTAGACGCCGGATCCTTAAACAATGAGCAGTTCTTC. Its translation is CASSLDAGSLNNEQFF. The rearrangement uses TRBV12-3 or TRBV12-4 and TRBJ2-1; D remains ambiguous. V dropped 1 base and J dropped 5 bases, with 15 bases sitting between them. The CDR3 covers 16 residues.

V and J are TRBV18 and TRBJ2-3; 9 bases are shared with TRBD2. Germline V gene data show CDR1 as KGHSH and CDR2 as LQKENI. The CDR3 sequence is 18 residues long. V lost 0 bases to trimming and J lost 5 bases; unmatched junction nucleotides: 12. CDR3 loop: CASSPPVGAGGSRDTQYF. The DNA for the CDR3 is TGTGCCAGCTCACCACCGGTTGGCGCGGGGGGGTCCCGAGATACGCAGTATTTT.

This clonotype turned up a few times. The chain employs TRBV6-5 and TRBJ2-7; 11 nucleotides align to TRBD2. Germline V gene lookup returns CDR1 MNHEY and CDR2 SVGAGI. V was pared by 4 bases and J by 7 bases, with 15 bases of the junction left unmatched. There are 17 residues in the CDR3. In nucleotides, the CDR3 is TGTGCCAGCAGTTCCGAGCCGGGACTAGCGGTTTTAAAAGAGCAGTACTTC. Its translation is CASSSEPGLAVLKEQYF.

Ten or more counts support this clonotype. This chain links TRBV28 with TRBJ1-2; unclear D gene. This CDR3 is 14 amino acids long. The V end lost 5 bases, the J end lost 1 base, and 11 bases lay between the germline ends. The germline gives CDR1 MDHEN, CDR2 SYDVKM. The CDR3 nucleotides read TGTGCCAGCAGTCCTCTGGAGGGTAACTATGGCTACACCTTC. Protein sequence: CASSPLEGNYGYTF.

There are a few counts of this clonotype. The CDR3 protein is CASKLPGTGETQYF. Here the CDR3 DNA reads TGTGCCAGCAAGCTACCCGGGACAGGGGAGACCCAGTACTTC. This chain connects TRBV25-1 to TRBJ2-5, with TRBD1 matching 9 bases. This CDR3 has 14 amino acids. The V gene's germline CDR1 is MGHDK and CDR2 SYGVNS. The J segment lost 5 bases and the V segment lost 7 bases, leaving 8 bases of the junction unmatched.

This clonotype was detected ten times or more. This chain uses TRBV6-9 with TRBJ1-1; the D is unclear. The CDR3 contains 13 residues. Germline V gene data show CDR1 as MNHGY and CDR2 as SVAAGI. Trimming removed 8 bases at V and 4 bases at J, with 14 bases between. DNA of the CDR3: TGTGCCAGCTCGGTGGCGGAGGGCACTGAAGCTTTCTTT. This encodes CASSVAEGTEAFF.

This clonotype occurred many times. This rearrangement joins TRBV20-1 to TRBJ1-5, with D possibly matching TRBD1 (5 bases). Germline assignment: CDR1 DFQATT and CDR2 SNEGSKA (reference sequence). The germline V and J ends were trimmed by 0 bases and 6 bases, with 15 bases remaining between them. The CDR3 is made up of 15 amino acids. Here the CDR3 reads CSARDGGALGQPQHF. CDR3 DNA sequence: TGCAGTGCTAGAGATGGAGGGGCGCTCGGTCAGCCCCAGCATTTT.

The chain is built from TRBV27 and TRBJ2-1, with 8 bases lining up with TRBD2. Trimming at V came to 6 bases and at J to 9 bases, leaving 22 bases not matched to a gene. Germline CDR1 and CDR2: MNHEY and SMNVEV (reference sequence). This CDR3 is 18 amino acids long. This CDR3 is CASSLINGPGGAWVEQFF. Here the CDR3 DNA reads TGTGCCAGCAGCCTTATCAACGGCCCGGGGGGGGCCTGGGTTGAGCAGTTCTTC.

The chain carries TRBV6-2 or TRBV6-3 and TRBJ2-5, with D hard to call. Trimming took off 2 bases at V and 2 bases at J, with 12 bases between the two ends. Per the germline V gene, CDR1 is MNHEY and CDR2 is SVGEGT. The length of the CDR3 is 15 residues. The CDR3 nucleotides read TGTGCCAGCAGTTACCTGGCGGCCCCACAAGAGACCCAGTACTTC. Translating gives CASSYLAAPQETQYF.

This clonotype was detected once. Since a much larger clone is just one base distant, this may be a read error. This chain links TRBV5-3 with TRBJ2-2, with a weak D call TRBD1 (5 bases). TRBV5-3 is an ORF; its function is uncertain. CDR3 length: 14 amino acids. CDR3 residues: CASSLDKVTGELFF. DNA for the CDR3: TGTGCCAGCAGCTTGGACAAGGTCACCGGGGAGCTGTTTTTT.

In its sample, this clonotype was seen many times. The chain employs TRBV2 and TRBJ2-1, with 10 bases matching TRBD2. The CDR3 has 13 amino acids. Germline V CDR1 and CDR2: SNHLY, FYNNEI. Trimming removed 9 bases from V and 4 bases from J; junction bases left unmatched: 3. CDR3 nucleotides: TGTGCCAGAAGGACTAGCGGATACAATGAGCAGTTCTTC. Translating gives CARRTSGYNEQFF.

The V call is TRBV4-2, the J call TRBJ2-7; D might be TRBD1 (6 bases). The germline V gene encodes CDR1 LGHNA and CDR2 YNFKEQ. Trimming took 1 base from V and 2 from J, leaving 12 bases between them. The CDR3 contains 15 residues. The CDR3 sequence: CASSQGGQGTYEQYF. CDR3 coding DNA: TGTGCCAGCAGCCAAGGGGGGCAGGGAACCTACGAGCAGTACTTC.

This clonotype appeared a few times. The J gene is TRBJ2-1, the V gene TRBV19; no clear D gene. V was cut by 7 bases and J by 10 bases, with 14 bases left in between. Germline V gives CDR1 LNHDA, CDR2 SQIVND (reference sequence). The CDR3 covers 12 residues. CDR3: CASKWGSTEQFF. The CDR3 DNA follows: TGTGCCAGTAAGTGGGGATCGACGGAGCAGTTCTTC.